This T cell receptor (beta chain) was captured by sequencing in a study of T cell repertoires in cytomegalovirus infection. The wider study: CMV infection plus the matching HLA type was flagged by public TCR beta signatures.

On this clonotype: What it recognizes is unknown.

The germline gives CDR1 SNHLY, CDR2 FYNNEI. Trimming at V came to 7 bases and at J to 1 base, leaving 8 bases not matched to a gene. The CDR3 loop spans 15 amino acids. TCRdb analysed the reads with MiXCR anew, one entry per CDR3 protein. This sample has under 150,000 distinct CDR3 sequences; 30% occur once, and the top ten carry more than 35%. The receptor was derived from a human donor in good health (CMV status not recorded). Some clones in this sample may be carry-over from other donors' samples. Sample: CD8+ T cells from cultured PBMCs, taken from culture after CMV antigen stimulation. This chain connects TRBV2 to TRBJ1-1, with 8 bases fitting TRBD1. As DNA, the CDR3 is TGTGCCAGCATATACCAGGGGGCCGCGAACACTGAAGCTTTCTTT. Protein: CASIYQGAANTEAFF.